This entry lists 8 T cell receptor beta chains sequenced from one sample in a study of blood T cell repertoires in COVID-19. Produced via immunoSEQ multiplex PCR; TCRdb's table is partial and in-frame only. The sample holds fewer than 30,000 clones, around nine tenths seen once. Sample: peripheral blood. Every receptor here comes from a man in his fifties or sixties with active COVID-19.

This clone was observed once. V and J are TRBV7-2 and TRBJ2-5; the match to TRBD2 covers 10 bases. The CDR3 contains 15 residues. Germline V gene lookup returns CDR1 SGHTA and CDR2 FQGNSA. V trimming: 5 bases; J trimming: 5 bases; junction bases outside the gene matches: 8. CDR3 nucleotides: TGTGCCAGCAGCCCTAGCGGGGGCGGACGGGAGACCCAGTACTTC. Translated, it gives CASSPSGGGRETQYF.

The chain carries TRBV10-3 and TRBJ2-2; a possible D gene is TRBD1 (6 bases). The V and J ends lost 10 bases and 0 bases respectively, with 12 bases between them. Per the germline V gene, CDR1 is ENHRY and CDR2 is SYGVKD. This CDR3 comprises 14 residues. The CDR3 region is CATRTETNTGELFF. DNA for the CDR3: TGTGCCACCCGGACAGAGACGAACACCGGGGAGCTGTTTTTT.

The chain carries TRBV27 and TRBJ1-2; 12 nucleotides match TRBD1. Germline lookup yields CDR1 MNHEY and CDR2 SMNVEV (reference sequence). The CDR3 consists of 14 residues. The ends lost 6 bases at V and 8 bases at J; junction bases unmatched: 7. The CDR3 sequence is CASRGTGGAWGYTF. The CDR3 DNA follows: TGTGCCAGCAGGGGGACAGGGGGCGCCTGGGGCTACACCTTC.

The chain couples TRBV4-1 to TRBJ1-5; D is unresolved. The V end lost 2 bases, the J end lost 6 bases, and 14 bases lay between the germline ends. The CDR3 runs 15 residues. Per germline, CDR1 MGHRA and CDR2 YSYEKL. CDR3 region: CASSQMGGPAQPQHF. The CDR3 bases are TGCGCCAGCAGCCAAATGGGAGGGCCGGCTCAGCCCCAGCATTTT.

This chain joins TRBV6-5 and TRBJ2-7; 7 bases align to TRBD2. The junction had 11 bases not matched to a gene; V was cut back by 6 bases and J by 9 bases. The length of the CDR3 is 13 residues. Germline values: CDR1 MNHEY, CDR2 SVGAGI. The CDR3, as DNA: TGTGCCAGCAGCCCCGGGACTACCAATCGGCAGTACTTC. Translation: CASSPGTTNRQYF.

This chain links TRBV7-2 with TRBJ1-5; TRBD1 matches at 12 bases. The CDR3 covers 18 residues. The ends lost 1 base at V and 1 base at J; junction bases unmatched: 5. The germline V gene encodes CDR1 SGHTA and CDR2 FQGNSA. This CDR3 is CASSLEGTGGFSNQPQHF. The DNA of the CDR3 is TGTGCCAGCAGCTTAGAGGGGACAGGGGGCTTCAGCAATCAGCCCCAGCATTTT.

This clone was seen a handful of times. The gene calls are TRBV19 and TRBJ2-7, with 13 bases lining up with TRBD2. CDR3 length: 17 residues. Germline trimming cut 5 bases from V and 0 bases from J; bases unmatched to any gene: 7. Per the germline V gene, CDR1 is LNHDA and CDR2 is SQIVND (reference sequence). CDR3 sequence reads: CASSANGLAGDSYEQYF. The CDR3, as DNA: TGTGCCAGTAGTGCAAACGGACTAGCGGGAGACTCCTACGAGCAGTACTTC. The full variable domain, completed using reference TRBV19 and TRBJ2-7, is DGGITQSPKYLFRKEGQNVTLSCEQNLNHDAMYWYRQDPGQGLRLIYYSQIVNDFQKGDIAEGYSVSREKKESFPLTVTSAQKNPTAFYLCASSANGLAGDSYEQYFGPGTRLTVT.

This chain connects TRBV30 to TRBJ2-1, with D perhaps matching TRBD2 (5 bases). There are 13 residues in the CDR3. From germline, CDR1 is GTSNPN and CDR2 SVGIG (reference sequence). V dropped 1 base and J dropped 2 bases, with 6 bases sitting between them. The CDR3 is CAWSDGTYNEQFF. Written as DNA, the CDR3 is TGTGCCTGGAGTGACGGGACCTACAATGAGCAGTTCTTC.